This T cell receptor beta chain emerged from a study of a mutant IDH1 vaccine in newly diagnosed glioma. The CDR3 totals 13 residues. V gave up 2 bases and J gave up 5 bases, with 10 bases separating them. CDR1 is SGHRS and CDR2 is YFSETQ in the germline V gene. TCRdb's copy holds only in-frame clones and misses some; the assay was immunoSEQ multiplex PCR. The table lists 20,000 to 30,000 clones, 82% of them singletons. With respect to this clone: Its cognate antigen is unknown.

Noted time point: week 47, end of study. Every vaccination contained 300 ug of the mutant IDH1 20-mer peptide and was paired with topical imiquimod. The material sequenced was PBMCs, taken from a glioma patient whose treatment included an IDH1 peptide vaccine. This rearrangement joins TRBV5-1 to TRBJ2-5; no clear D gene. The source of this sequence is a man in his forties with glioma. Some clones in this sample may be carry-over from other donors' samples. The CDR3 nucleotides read TGCGCCAGCAGCTTCGGGCCGAGTGAGACCCAGTACTTC. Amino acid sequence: CASSFGPSETQYF.